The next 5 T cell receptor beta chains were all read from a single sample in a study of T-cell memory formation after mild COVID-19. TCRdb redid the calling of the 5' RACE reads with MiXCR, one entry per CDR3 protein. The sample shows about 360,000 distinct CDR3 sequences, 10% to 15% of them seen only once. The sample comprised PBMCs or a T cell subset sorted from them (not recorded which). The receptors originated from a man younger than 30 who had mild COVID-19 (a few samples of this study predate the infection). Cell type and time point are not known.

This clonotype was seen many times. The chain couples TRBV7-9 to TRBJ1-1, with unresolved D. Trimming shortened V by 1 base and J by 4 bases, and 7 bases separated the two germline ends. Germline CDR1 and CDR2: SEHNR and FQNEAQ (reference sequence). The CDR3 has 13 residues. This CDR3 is CASSLDGGTEAFF. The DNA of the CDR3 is TGTGCCAGCAGCTTAGACGGAGGCACTGAAGCTTTCTTT.

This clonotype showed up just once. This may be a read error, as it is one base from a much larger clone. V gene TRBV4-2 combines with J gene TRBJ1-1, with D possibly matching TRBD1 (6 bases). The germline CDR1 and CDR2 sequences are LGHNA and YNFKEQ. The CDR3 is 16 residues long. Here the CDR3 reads CASSQGRSQGGTKAFF. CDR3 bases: TGTGCCAGCAGCCAAGGAAGGTCACAGGGTGGCACTAAAGCTTTCTTT.

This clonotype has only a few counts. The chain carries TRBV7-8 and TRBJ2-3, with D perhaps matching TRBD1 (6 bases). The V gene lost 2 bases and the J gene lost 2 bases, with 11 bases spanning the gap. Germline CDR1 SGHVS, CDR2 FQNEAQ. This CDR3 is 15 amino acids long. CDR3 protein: CASSLLTGVTDTQYF. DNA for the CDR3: TGTGCCAGCAGCTTACTGACAGGAGTCACAGATACGCAGTATTTT.

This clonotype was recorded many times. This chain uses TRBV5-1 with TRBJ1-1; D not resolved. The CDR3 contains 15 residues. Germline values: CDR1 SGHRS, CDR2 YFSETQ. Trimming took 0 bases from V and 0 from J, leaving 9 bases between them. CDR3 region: CASSLGFVVNTEAFF. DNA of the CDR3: TGCGCCAGCAGCTTGGGCTTCGTTGTGAACACTGAAGCTTTCTTT.

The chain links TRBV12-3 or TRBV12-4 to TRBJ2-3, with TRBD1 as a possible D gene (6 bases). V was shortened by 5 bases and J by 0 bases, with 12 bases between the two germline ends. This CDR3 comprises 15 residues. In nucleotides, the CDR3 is TGTGCCAGCAGTGTCGGACAGATTAGCACAGATACGCAGTATTTT. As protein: CASSVGQISTDTQYF.